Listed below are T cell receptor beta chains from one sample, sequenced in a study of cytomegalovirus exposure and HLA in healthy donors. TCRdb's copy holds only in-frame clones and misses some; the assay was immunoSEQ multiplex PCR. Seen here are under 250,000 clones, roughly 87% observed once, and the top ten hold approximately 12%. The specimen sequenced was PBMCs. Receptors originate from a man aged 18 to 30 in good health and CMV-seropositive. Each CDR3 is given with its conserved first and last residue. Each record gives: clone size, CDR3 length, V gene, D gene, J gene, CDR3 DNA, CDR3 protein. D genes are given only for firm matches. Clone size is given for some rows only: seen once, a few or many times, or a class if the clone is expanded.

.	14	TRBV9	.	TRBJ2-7	TGTGCCAGCAGCGTTACTACAGGCCCCTACGAGCAGTACTTC	CASSVTTGPYEQYF
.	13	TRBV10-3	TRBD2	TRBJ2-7	TGTGCCATGCGGAGGGAGGGCCTATACGAGCAGTACTTC	CAMRREGLYEQYF
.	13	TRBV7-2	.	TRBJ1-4	TGTGCCAGCAGCTTATCATGGGACGGAAAACTGTTTTTT	CASSLSWDGKLFF
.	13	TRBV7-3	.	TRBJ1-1	TGTGCCAGCAGCTTAAGGAGGGCCACTGAAGCTTTCTTT	CASSLRRATEAFF
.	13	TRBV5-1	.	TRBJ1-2	TGCGCCAGCAGTCTGGACGGAGCCTATGGCTACACCTTC	CASSLDGAYGYTF
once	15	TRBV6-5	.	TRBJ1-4	TGTGCCAGCAGTTACTCCGGCCGGACTAATGAAAAACTGTTTTTT	CASSYSGRTNEKLFF
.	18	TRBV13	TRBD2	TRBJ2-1	TGTGCCAGCAGCTTAGGGTTAGCGGGAGGGCCCCTCTTTAGTGAGCAGTTCTTC	CASSLGLAGGPLFSEQFF
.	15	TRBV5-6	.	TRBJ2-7	TGTGCCAGCAGCCCGGGTGGGGGTGGGCTTACTGGGCAGTACTTC	CASSPGGGGLTGQYF
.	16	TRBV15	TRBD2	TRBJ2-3	TGTGCCACCAGCAGAGATATTACTAGCGGGAGAGATACGCAGTATTTT	CATSRDITSGRDTQYF
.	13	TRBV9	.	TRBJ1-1	TGTGCCAGCAGCGCACAGGGAGGTACTGAAGCTTTCTTT	CASSAQGGTEAFF
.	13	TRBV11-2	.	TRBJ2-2	TGTGCCAGCAGCCTATTCCAAACCGGGGAGCTGTTTTTT	CASSLFQTGELFF
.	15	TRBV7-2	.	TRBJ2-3	TGTGCCAGCAGCTTACGGGGGCATCTCACAGATACGCAGTATTTT	CASSLRGHLTDTQYF
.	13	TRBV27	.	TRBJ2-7	TGTGCCAGCAGTAGAAGGGGACGGTGGGAGCAGTACTTC	CASSRRGRWEQYF
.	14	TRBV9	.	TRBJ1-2	TGTGCCAGCAGCGTACTCTCGAACAGCTATGGCTACACCTTC	CASSVLSNSYGYTF
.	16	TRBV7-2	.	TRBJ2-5	TGTGCCAGCAGCCAACGCGAGCGGAGTATCCAAGAGACCCAGTACTTC	CASSQRERSIQETQYF
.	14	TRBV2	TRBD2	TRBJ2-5	TGTGCCAGCATCGAGACTAGCGGGAAAGAGACCCAGTACTTC	CASIETSGKETQYF
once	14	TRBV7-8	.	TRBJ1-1	TGTGCCAGCAGCTTAAAGGGCTTGAACACTGAAGCTTTCTTT	CASSLKGLNTEAFF
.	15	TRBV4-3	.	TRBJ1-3	TGCGCCAGCAGCCAAGTACGGGATGGTGGAAACACCATATATTTT	CASSQVRDGGNTIYF
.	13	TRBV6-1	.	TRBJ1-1	TGTGCCAGCTCCCTCGCTGCGGGGACTGAAGCTTTCTTT	CASSLAAGTEAFF
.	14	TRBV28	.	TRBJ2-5	TGTGCCAGCAGCTTATCAGGTGCTTGGGAGACCCAGTACTTC	CASSLSGAWETQYF
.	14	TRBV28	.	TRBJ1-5	TGTGCCAGCAGCTCCAGGGCGGGGGGTCAGCCCCAGCATTTT	CASSSRAGGQPQHF
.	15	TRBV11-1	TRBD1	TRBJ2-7	TGTGCCAGCAGCTTAGGGACAGGGTTTGCCTACGAGCAGTACTTC	CASSLGTGFAYEQYF
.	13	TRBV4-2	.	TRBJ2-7	TGTGCCAGCAGCCAAGAGGAGGGGTTGGAGCAGTACTTC	CASSQEEGLEQYF
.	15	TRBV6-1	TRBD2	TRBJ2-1	TGTGCCAGCACCATAGCGGGAGTCGCCTACAATGAGCAGTTCTTC	CASTIAGVAYNEQFF
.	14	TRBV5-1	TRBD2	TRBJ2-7	TGCGCCAGCGGGGGGACTAGCGGGACGTCCGAGCAGTACTTC	CASGGTSGTSEQYF
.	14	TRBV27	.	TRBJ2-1	TGTGCCAGCAGTCTCCCGACTAGTCTCAATGAGCAGTTCTTC	CASSLPTSLNEQFF
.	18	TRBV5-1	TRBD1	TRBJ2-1	TGCGCCAGCCGGGTAGCTAGGGGGCATCCAGTTGGGAACAATGAGCAGTTCTTC	CASRVARGHPVGNNEQFF
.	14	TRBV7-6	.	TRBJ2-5	TGTGCCAGCAGCCTGCTGGGAGTGGTAGAGACCCAGTACTTC	CASSLLGVVETQYF
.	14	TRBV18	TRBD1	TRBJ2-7	TGTGCCAGCTCACCCTCGACAGGGTCCCGCGAGCAGTACTTC	CASSPSTGSREQYF
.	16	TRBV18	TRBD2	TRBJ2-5	TGTGCCAGCTCACGGAGTAGCGGGAGTGAGTGGGAGACCCAGTACTTC	CASSRSSGSEWETQYF
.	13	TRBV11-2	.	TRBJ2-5	TGTGCCAGCAGCTCGCAGATACAAGAGACCCAGTACTTC	CASSSQIQETQYF
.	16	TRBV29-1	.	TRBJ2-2	TGCAGCGTTGAAACGTGGGCCAAGGGTGGCACCGGGGAGCTGTTTTTT	CSVETWAKGGTGELFF
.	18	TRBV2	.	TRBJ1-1	TGTGCCAGCAGAGTAAACAACTGGTCGGGGGAATGGAACACTGAAGCTTTCTTT	CASRVNNWSGEWNTEAFF
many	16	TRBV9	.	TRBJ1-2	TGTGCCAGCAGCGTAGGACCCAAGGGCAACAACTATGGCTACACCTTC	CASSVGPKGNNYGYTF
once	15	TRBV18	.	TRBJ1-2	TGTGCCAGCTCACCACGGATGACAGAGAACTATGGCTACACCTTC	CASSPRMTENYGYTF
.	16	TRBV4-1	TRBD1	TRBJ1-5	TGCGCCAGCAGCCGGTTGACAGGGTTTGGGAATCAGCCCCAGCATTTT	CASSRLTGFGNQPQHF
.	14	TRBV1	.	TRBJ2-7	TGCACCAGCAGTCACGACGGATTCTCCTACGAGCAGTACTTC	CTSSHDGFSYEQYF
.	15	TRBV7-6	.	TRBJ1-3	TGTGCCAGCAGCGGAGGGGTTCCACCTGGAAACACCATATATTTT	CASSGGVPPGNTIYF
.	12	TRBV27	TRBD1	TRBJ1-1	TGTGCCAGCAGCCAGGGGGGTACTGAAGCTTTCTTT	CASSQGGTEAFF
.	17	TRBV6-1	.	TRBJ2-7	TGTGCCAGCAGTGGATCCCCGACTAGGACTTTTCGCCCCGAGCAGTACTTC	CASSGSPTRTFRPEQYF
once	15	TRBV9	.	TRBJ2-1	TGTGCCAGCAGCGACAGAGTCCTCTCCTACAATGAGCAGTTCTTC	CASSDRVLSYNEQFF
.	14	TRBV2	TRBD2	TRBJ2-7	TGTGCCAGCAGTGGACTAGCGGGAGCAGGAGAGCAGTACTTC	CASSGLAGAGEQYF
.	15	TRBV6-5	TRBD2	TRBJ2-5	TGTGCCAGCAGTTCACTAGCGGGAGTCCAAGAGACCCAGTACTTC	CASSSLAGVQETQYF
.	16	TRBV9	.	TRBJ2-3	TGTGCCAGCAGCGTAGCCTCTTATATCAGCACAGATACGCAGTATTTT	CASSVASYISTDTQYF
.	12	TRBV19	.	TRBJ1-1	TGTGCCAGTGTCGAGGGAAACACTGAAGCTTTCTTT	CASVEGNTEAFF
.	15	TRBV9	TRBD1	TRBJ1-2	TGTGCCAGCAGCGTAGACTCGGGACAGGTTTATGGCTACACCTTC	CASSVDSGQVYGYTF
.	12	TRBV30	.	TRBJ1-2	TGTGCCTGGAGTTCCCCGCCTACCCCCGACACCTTC	CAWSSPPTPDTF
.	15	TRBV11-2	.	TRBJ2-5	TGTGCCAGCAGCTTAGGGTGGCAGGGTTTGGAGACCCAGTACTTC	CASSLGWQGLETQYF
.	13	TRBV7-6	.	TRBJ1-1	TGTGCCAGCAGCCAGGGGCCTGGAACTGAAGCTTTCTTT	CASSQGPGTEAFF
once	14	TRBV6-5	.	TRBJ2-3	TGTGCCAGCCGGGGGACCCTCGGCCCAGATACGCAGTATTTT	CASRGTLGPDTQYF
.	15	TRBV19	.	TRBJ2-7	TGTGCCAGTAGTGCGGTGGGGCAGGGCAGATCCGAGCAGTACTTC	CASSAVGQGRSEQYF